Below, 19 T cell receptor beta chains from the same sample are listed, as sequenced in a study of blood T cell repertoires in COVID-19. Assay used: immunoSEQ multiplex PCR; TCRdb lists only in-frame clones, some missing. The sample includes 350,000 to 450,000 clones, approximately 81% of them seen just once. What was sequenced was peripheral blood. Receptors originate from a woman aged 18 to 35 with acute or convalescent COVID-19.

In nucleotides, the CDR3 is TGTGCCAGCAGTGAAAGAGTGGGACAGTTATATGGCTACACCTTC. Protein sequence: CASSERVGQLYGYTF. This sequence joins TRBV6-1 and TRBJ1-2; 7 positions agree with TRBD1. CDR3 size: 15 residues. V lost 2 bases to trimming and J lost 5 bases; unmatched junction nucleotides: 8. Germline CDR1 and CDR2: MNHNS and SASEGT.

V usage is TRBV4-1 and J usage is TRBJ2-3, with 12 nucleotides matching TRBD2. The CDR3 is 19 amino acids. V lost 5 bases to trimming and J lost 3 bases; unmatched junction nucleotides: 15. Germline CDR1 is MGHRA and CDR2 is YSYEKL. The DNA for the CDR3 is TGCGCCAGCAGCGTAAGACTAGCGGGAGAATTAGTCGGGACAGATACGCAGTATTTT. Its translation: CASSVRLAGELVGTDTQYF.

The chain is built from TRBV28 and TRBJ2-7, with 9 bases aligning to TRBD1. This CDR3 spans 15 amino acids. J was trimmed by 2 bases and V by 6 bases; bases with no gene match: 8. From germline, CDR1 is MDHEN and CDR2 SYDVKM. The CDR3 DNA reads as TGTGCCAGCAGGGGGGGACAGGGTCGCCCCTACGAGCAGTACTTC. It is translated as CASRGGQGRPYEQYF. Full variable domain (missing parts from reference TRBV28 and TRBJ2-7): DVKVTQSSRYLVKRTGEKVFLECVQDMDHENMFWYRQDPGLGLRLIYFSYDVKMKEKGDIPEGYSVSREKKERFSLILESASTNQTSMYLCASRGGQGRPYEQYFGPGTRLTVT.

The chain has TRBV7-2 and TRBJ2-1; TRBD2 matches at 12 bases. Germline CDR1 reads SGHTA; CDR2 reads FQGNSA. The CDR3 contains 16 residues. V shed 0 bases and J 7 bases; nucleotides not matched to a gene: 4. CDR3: CASSLAPSGRVNEQFF. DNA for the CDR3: TGTGCCAGCAGCTTAGCCCCTAGCGGGAGGGTAAATGAGCAGTTCTTC. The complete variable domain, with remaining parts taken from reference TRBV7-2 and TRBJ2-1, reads GAGVSQSPSNKVTEKGKDVELRCDPISGHTALYWYRQSLGQGLEFLIYFQGNSAPDKSGLPSDRFSAERTGGSVSTLTIQRTQQEDSAVYLCASSLAPSGRVNEQFFGPGTRLTVL.

The CDR3 here is CASSLMAGQETQYF. The CDR3 DNA reads as TGCGCCAGCAGCCTGATGGCAGGGCAAGAGACCCAGTACTTC. The V and J genes are TRBV5-1 and TRBJ2-5, with a possible D match to TRBD1 (5 bases). CDR1 and CDR2 from the germline V gene are SGHRS and YFSETQ. The CDR3 has 14 residues. V lost 4 bases, J lost 2 bases, and 12 bases lay in between.

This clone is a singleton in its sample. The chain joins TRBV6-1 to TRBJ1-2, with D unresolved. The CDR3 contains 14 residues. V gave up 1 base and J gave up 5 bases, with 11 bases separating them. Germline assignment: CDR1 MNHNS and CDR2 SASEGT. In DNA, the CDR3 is TGTGCCAGCAGTGAAGGTAACTTGAGTTATGGCTACACCTTC. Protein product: CASSEGNLSYGYTF.

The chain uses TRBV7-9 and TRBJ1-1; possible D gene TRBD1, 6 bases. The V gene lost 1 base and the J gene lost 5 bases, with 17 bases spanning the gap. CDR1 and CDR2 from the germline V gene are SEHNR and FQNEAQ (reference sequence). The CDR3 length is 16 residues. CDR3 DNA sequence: TGTGCCAGCAGCTTAGGTGTCTCAGGGGTTGGAACTGAAGCTTTCTTT. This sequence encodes CASSLGVSGVGTEAFF.

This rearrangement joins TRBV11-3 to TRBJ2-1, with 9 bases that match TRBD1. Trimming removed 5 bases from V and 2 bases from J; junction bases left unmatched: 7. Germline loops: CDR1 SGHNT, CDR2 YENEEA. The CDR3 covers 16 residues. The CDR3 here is CASSARRQGAYNEQFF. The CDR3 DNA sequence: TGTGCCAGCAGCGCGCGGCGACAGGGGGCCTACAATGAGCAGTTCTTC.

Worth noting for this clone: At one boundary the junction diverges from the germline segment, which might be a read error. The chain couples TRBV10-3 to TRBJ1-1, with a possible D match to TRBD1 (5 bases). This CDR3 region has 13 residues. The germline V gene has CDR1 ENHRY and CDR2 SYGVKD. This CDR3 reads CAVRGQLNTEAFF. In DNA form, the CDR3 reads TGTGCCGTCAGAGGACAACTGAACACTGAAGCTTTCTTT.

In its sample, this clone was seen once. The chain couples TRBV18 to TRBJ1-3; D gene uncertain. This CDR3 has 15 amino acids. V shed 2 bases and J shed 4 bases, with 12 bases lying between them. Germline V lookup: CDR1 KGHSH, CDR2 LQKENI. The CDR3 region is CASSPIGGSGNTIYF. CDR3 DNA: TGTGCCAGCTCACCAATTGGAGGGTCCGGAAACACCATATATTTT.

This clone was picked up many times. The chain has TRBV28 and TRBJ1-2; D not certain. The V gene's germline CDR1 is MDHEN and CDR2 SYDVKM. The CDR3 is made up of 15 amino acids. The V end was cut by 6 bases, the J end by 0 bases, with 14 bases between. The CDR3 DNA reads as TGTGCCAGCAGAAATCGGGAGGGAGCTAACTATGGCTACACCTTC. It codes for CASRNREGANYGYTF.

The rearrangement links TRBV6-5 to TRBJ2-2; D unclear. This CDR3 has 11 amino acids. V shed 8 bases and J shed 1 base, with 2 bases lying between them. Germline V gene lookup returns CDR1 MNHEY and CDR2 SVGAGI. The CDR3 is CASRNTGELFF. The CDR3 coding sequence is TGTGCCAGCCGGAACACCGGGGAGCTGTTTTTT.

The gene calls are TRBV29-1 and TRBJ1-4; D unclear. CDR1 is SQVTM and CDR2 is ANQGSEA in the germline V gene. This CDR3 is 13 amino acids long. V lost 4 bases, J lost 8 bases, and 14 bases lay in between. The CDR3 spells CSVAPDLGEKLFF. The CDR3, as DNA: TGCAGCGTTGCCCCGGACTTAGGCGAAAAACTGTTTTTT.

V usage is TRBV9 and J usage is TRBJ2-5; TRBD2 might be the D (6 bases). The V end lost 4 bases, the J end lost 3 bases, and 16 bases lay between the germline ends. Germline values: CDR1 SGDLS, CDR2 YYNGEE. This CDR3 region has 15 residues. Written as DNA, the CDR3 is TGTGCCAGCAGCCTGGACGGTACGGGAGAAGAGACCCAGTACTTC. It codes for CASSLDGTGEETQYF.

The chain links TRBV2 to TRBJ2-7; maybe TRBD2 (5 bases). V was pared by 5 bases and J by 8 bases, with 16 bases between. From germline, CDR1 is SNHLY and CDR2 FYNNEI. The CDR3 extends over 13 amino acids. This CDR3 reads CASSRDYRSKQYF. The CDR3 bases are TGTGCCAGCAGTCGTGACTATCGGTCCAAGCAGTACTTC.

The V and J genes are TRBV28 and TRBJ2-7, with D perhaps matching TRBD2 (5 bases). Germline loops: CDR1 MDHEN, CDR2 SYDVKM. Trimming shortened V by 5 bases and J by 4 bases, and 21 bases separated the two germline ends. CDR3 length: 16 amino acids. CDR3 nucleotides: TGTGCCAGCAGTCCGACGGCGGGTATTTCTCAGTACGAGCAGTACTTC. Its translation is CASSPTAGISQYEQYF.

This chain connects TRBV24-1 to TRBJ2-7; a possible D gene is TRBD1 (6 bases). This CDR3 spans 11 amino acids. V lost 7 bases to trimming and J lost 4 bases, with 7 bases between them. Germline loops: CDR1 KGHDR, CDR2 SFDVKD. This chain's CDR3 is CATRDSYEQYF. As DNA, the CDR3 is TGTGCCACCAGGGACAGTTACGAGCAGTACTTC.

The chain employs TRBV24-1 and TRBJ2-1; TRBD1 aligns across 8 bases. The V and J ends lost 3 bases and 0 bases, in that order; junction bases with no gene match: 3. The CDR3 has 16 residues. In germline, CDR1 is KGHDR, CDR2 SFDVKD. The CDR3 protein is CATSDRQGNSYNEQFF. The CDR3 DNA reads TGTGCCACCAGTGATAGACAGGGGAACTCCTACAATGAGCAGTTCTTC.

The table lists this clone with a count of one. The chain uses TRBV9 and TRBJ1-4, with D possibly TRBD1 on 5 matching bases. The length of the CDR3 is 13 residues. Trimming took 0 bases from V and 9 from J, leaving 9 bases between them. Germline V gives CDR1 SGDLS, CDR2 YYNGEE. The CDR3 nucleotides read TGTGCCAGCAGCGTAGCGGGGGGTAAAAAACTGTTTTTT. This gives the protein CASSVAGGKKLFF.